Sequencing of this T cell receptor (beta chain) was carried out in a study of cytomegalovirus exposure and HLA in healthy donors. Whole-study results and caveats: On later analysis, the bulk of CMV-associated TCR beta chains appeared to be HLA-restricted.

The PCR had 60 Vbeta and 13 Jbeta primers. Some clones are missing from TCRdb's copy, which holds only in-frame ones; the method was immunoSEQ multiplex PCR. This sample has fewer than 200,000 clones, with 70% to 80% found just once. As for this clone: The antigen remains unidentified.

Trimming pared 6 bases from V and 5 bases from J, leaving 20 bases between. Germline CDR1 MDHEN, CDR2 SYDVKM. CDR3 size: 16 residues. The sequencing input was PBMCs. J is TRBJ1-5 and V is TRBV28; maybe TRBD1 (5 bases). This receptor was taken from a woman in her twenties or thirties in good health and CMV-seropositive. The CDR3: CASSPQGLRSYQPQHF. The CDR3 DNA reads TGTGCCAGCAGCCCTCAGGGACTCAGGTCCTATCAGCCCCAGCATTTT.